One sample yielded the 15 T cell receptor beta chains listed below, sequenced in a study of cytomegalovirus exposure and HLA in healthy donors. Use of 60 Vbeta and 13 Jbeta primers characterized the PCR. Assay: immunoSEQ multiplex PCR; the TCRdb copy retains only in-frame clones and omits some. The sample consists of some 95,000 clones, under 85% of them appearing once. Source material: PBMCs. The receptor set was obtained from a man in his forties or fifties in good health and CMV-seropositive.

This clone was picked up a small number of times. The chain is built from TRBV29-1 and TRBJ2-5, with TRBD2 identical over 7 bases. This CDR3 has 13 residues. Germline V gene data show CDR1 as SQVTM and CDR2 as ANQGSEA. V lost 4 bases to trimming and J lost 5 bases; unmatched junction nucleotides: 7. The CDR3 region has the DNA TGCAGCGTTGTTGGTTGGGGGGGGGAGACCCAGTACTTC. Translation: CSVVGWGGETQYF.

This clone was seen a handful of times. The rearrangement uses TRBV4-3 and TRBJ2-7, with D tentatively TRBD1 (9 bases). This CDR3 is built from 15 residues. V lost 0 bases, J lost 4 bases, and 13 bases lay in between. CDR1 and CDR2 from the germline V gene are LGHNA and YSLEER. The CDR3 sequence is CASSQDSGTGYEQYF. CDR3 in DNA: TGCGCCAGCAGCCAAGATAGCGGGACAGGGTACGAGCAGTACTTC.

The genes are TRBV7-3 and TRBJ2-3; D might be TRBD2 (6 bases). The CDR3 length is 15 residues. V lost 5 bases to trimming and J lost 6 bases, with 18 bases between them. Germline values: CDR1 SGHTA, CDR2 FQGTGA. CDR3: CASSLSVNRGDTQYF. The CDR3 bases are TGTGCCAGCAGCCTCTCAGTAAACCGGGGGGATACGCAGTATTTT.

The chain links TRBV18 to TRBJ2-7, with D maybe TRBD1 (6 bases). The CDR3 spans 17 residues. Germline assignment: CDR1 KGHSH and CDR2 LQKENI. Trimming cost V 0 bases and J 3 bases, with 18 bases left between them. The CDR3 protein is CASSPPGATPTDYEQYF. CDR3 DNA sequence: TGTGCCAGCTCACCACCGGGGGCGACCCCAACCGACTACGAGCAGTACTTC.

The V call is TRBV7-2, the J call TRBJ2-2; maybe TRBD2 (6 bases). The germline V gene has CDR1 SGHTA and CDR2 FQGNSA. V was clipped by 5 bases and J by 6 bases, with 16 bases between them. This CDR3 is 15 amino acids long. In DNA form, the CDR3 reads TGTGCCAGCAGCCGAGTGGGGGGTATGGCCGGGGAGCTGTTTTTT. It translates to CASSRVGGMAGELFF.

The CDR3 sequence: CAISEGGKTQYF. DNA for the CDR3: TGTGCCATCAGTGAAGGGGGCAAGACCCAGTACTTC. The V gene is TRBV10-3, the J gene TRBJ2-5, with 7 bases fitting TRBD1. After removal of 3 bases from V and 6 bases from J, the junction contained 1 base not matched to a gene. Germline lookup yields CDR1 ENHRY and CDR2 SYGVKD. The CDR3 is 12 amino acids.

The chain has TRBV7-2 and TRBJ2-4; tentatively, D is TRBD1 (6 bases). The CDR3 runs to 18 residues. V lost 0 bases to trimming and J lost 0 bases, with 15 bases between them. The germline V gene encodes CDR1 SGHTA and CDR2 FQGNSA. CDR3 nucleotide sequence: TGTGCCAGCAGCTTAGCTCAACAGGGCATACTAGCCAAAAACATTCAGTACTTC. The encoded protein is CASSLAQQGILAKNIQYF.

On this clone itself: At one end the junction does not follow the germline gene, possibly because of a read error. The gene calls are TRBV30 and TRBJ2-1; a possible D gene is TRBD2 (6 bases). The CDR3 consists of 16 residues. CDR1 and CDR2 from the germline V gene are GTSNPN and SVGIG (reference sequence). The CDR3 DNA reads as TGTGCCTGGAGTGTTGCGGGGCCGAGCTCCTACAGTGAGCAGTTCTTC. Translating it yields CAWSVAGPSSYSEQFF.

V and J are TRBV7-9 and TRBJ2-1; D call uncertain. The CDR3 extends over 12 amino acids. V was trimmed by 4 bases and J by 7 bases, leaving 8 bases between them. The germline V gene encodes CDR1 SEHNR and CDR2 FQNEAQ (reference sequence). The CDR3 protein is CASSSVLNEQFF. CDR3 DNA: TGTGCCAGCAGCTCCGTCTTGAATGAGCAGTTCTTC.

V and J are TRBV28 and TRBJ1-5; 8 bases map to TRBD1. The CDR3 contains 16 residues. The V gene's germline CDR1 is MDHEN and CDR2 SYDVKM. V dropped 2 bases and J dropped 2; count of bases not matched to a gene: 5. The CDR3 DNA reads as TGTGCCAGCAGTTTACTTTCAGGGGGCGGCAATCAGCCCCAGCATTTT. This codes for CASSLLSGGGNQPQHF.

This clone showed up just a few times. The chain recombines TRBV28 with TRBJ2-3; 8 bases map to TRBD2. Germline V CDR1 and CDR2: MDHEN, SYDVKM. V was pared by 11 bases and J by 2 bases, with 9 bases of the junction left unmatched. The CDR3 totals 14 residues. The CDR3 sequence: CALGQRGFTDTQYF. CDR3 DNA sequence: TGTGCCTTGGGGCAGCGGGGGTTCACAGATACGCAGTATTTT.

This chain joins TRBV18 and TRBJ1-2, with 7 bases identical to TRBD1. CDR1 is KGHSH and CDR2 is LQKENI in the germline V gene. V lost 4 bases, J lost 3 bases, and 2 bases stayed unmatched. CDR3 size: 13 residues. Here the CDR3 DNA reads TGTGCCAGCTCACAGGGGGCCGACTATGGCTACACCTTC. Amino acid sequence: CASSQGADYGYTF.

The chain uses TRBV7-9 and TRBJ2-2; TRBD2 aligns across 11 bases. V lost 2 bases, J lost 0 bases, and 5 bases stayed unmatched. Germline-derived CDR1 and CDR2 are SEHNR and FQNEAQ (reference sequence). The CDR3 is 18 amino acids. The CDR3: CASSLLAGGITNTGELFF. CDR3 nucleotides: TGTGCCAGCAGCTTACTAGCGGGGGGCATTACGAACACCGGGGAGCTGTTTTTT.

This chain joins TRBV18 and TRBJ2-6; tentative D call: TRBD2 (5 bases). Germline-derived CDR1 and CDR2 are KGHSH and LQKENI. V lost 6 bases, J lost 1 base, and 10 bases lay in between. The CDR3 is 15 residues long. For the CDR3, the DNA is TGTGCCAGCTCGCCGGACTTGTCTGGGGCCAACGTCCTGACTTTC. Translating it yields CASSPDLSGANVLTF.

J is TRBJ1-4 and V is TRBV28, with 7 bases aligning to TRBD1. Germline CDR1 MDHEN, CDR2 SYDVKM. The CDR3 sequence is 15 residues long. Germline trimming cut 5 bases from V and 5 bases from J; bases unmatched to any gene: 8. The CDR3 loop reads CASSSGQARNEKLFF. CDR3 DNA sequence: TGTGCCAGCAGTAGCGGACAGGCTAGAAATGAAAAACTGTTTTTT.